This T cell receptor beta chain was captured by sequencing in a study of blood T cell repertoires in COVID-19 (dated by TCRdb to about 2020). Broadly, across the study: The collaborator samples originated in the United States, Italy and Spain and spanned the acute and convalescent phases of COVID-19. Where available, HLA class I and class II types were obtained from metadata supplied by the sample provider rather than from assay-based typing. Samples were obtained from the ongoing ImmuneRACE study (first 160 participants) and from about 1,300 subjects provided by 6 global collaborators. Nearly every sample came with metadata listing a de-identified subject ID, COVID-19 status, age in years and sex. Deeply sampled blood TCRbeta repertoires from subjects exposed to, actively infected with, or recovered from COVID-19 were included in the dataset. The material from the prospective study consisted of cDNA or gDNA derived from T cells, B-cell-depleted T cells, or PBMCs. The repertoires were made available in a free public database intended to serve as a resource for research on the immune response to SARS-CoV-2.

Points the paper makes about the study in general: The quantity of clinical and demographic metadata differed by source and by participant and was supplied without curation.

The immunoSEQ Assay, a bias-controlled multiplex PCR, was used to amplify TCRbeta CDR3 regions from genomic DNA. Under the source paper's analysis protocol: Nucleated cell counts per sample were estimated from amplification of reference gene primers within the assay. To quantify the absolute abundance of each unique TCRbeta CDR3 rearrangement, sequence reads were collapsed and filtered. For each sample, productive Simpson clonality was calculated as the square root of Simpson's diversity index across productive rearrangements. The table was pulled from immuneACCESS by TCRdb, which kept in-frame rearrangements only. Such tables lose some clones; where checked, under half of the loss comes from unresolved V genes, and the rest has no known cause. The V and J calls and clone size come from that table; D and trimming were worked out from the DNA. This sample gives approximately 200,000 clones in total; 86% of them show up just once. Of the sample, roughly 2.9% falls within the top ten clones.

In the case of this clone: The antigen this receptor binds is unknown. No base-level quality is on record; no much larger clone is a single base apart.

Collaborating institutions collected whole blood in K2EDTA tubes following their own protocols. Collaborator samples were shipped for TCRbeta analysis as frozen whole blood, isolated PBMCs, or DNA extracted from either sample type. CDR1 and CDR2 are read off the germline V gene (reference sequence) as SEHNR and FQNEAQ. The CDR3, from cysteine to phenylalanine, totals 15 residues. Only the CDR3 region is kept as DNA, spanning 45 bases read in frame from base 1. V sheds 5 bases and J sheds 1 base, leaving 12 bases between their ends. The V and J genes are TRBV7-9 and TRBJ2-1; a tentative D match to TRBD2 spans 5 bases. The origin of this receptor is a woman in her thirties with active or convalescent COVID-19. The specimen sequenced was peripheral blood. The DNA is TGTGCCAGCAGCCCCAGCGGTGTGTCCTACAATGAGCAGTTCTTC. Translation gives CASSPSGVSYNEQFF.